The source of this TCR beta chain is a study of a mutant IDH1 vaccine in newly diagnosed glioma. Study overall: Vaccination started 4-6 weeks after radiotherapy alone, or with temozolomide cycles. Of the patients given treatment, roughly 62% were male and 37.5% were female, and a mean age of roughly 40 years was recorded. It was radiotherapy, temozolomide, or both that patients received previously, with most receiving both.

Sequencing used immunoSEQ multiplex PCR; TCRdb keeps in-frame clones, though not all of them. The sample shows 40,000 to 55,000 clones, roughly 78% of them seen only once. Documented time point: week 5, during vaccination. Mutant IDH1 20-mer peptide, at 300 ug, made up each vaccine dose, with topical imiquimod. Each of the donors came in with new WHO grade 3 or 4 astrocytomas that were IDH1-mutant and ATRX-lost. Trimming left V 3 bases short and J 2 bases short, with 17 bases between. This CDR3 region has 17 residues. CDR1 and CDR2 (germline): SEHNR, FQNEAQ (reference sequence). This clone showed up just once. What it recognizes is unknown.

Here the sequenced sample was PBMCs, taken from a glioma patient whose treatment included an IDH1 peptide vaccine. The clonotype comes from a man between 45 and 60 years old with glioma. The chain employs TRBV7-9 and TRBJ1-5, with D hard to call. CDR3 residues: CASSFGLSAGGNQPQHF. CDR3 DNA: TGTGCCAGCAGCTTCGGACTCTCGGCTGGTGGCAATCAGCCCCAGCATTTT.